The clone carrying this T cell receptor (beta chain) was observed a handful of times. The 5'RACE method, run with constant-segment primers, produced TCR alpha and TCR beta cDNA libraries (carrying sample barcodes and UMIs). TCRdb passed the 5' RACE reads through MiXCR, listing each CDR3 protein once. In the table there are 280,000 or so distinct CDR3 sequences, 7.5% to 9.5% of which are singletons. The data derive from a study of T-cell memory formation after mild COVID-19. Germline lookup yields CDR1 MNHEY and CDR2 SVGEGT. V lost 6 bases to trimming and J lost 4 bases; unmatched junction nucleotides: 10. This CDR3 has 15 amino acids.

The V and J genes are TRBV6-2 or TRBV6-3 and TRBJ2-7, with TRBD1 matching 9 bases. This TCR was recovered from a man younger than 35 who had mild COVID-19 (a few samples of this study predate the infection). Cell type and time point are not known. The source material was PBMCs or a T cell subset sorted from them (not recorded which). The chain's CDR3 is CASSQDRGPLYEQYV. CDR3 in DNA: TGTGCCAGCAGCCAGGACAGGGGACCTCTTTACGAGCAGTACGTC.